This T cell receptor beta chain appears in the sequencing data of a study of metastatic and nonmetastatic thyroid tumors. Whole-study context: Samples came from malignant and benign thyroid patients, and repertoires were compared across blood and tumor or nodule tissue. The study's findings and limits: Malignant thyroid tumors reportedly had TCR beta diversity that was significantly higher than in benign nodules, in blood and tumor.

Trimming at V came to 3 bases and at J to 7 bases, leaving 7 bases not matched to a gene. CDR3 length equals 16 residues. Per the germline V gene, CDR1 is SEHNR and CDR2 is FQNEAQ (reference sequence). Every patient underwent thyroid surgery untreated. Original handling: For papillary thyroid cancer, a distant-metastasis classifier was constructed from CDR3 differences observed across clinicopathological groups. From the PCR reads, TCRdb re-called clones with MiXCR. The V and J calls were not made by the authors but by TCRdb's processing. This sample has over 15,000 clones, with roughly 32% found just once. This clone ranks as medium-sized. Antigen: not known.

The chain recombines TRBV7-9 with TRBJ1-6, with TRBD1 matching over 9 bases. Specimen: tumor tissue. This receptor was obtained from a female donor with papillary thyroid cancer or a benign thyroid nodule (not recorded which). Some clones in this sample may be carry-over from other donors' samples. CDR3 in DNA: TGTGCCAGCAGCTTGTCCGGGACAGGGTCGAATTCACCCCTCCACTTT. Its translation is CASSLSGTGSNSPLHF.